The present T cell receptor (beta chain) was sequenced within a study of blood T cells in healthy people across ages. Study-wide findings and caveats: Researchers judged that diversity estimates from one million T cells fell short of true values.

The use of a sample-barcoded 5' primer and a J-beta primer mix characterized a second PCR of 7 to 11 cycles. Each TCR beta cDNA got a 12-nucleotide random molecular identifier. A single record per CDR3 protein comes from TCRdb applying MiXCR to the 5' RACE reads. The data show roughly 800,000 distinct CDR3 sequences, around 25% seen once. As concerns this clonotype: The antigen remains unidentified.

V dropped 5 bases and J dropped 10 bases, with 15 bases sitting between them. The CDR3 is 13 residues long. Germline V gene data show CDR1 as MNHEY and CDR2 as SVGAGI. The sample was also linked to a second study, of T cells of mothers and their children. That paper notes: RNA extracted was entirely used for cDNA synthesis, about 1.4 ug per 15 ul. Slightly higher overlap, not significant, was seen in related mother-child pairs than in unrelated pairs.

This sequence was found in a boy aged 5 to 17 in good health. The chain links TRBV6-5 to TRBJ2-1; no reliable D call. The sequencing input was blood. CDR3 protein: CASSGTQLVEQFF. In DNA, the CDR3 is TGTGCCAGCAGTGGAACCCAATTAGTCGAGCAGTTCTTC.